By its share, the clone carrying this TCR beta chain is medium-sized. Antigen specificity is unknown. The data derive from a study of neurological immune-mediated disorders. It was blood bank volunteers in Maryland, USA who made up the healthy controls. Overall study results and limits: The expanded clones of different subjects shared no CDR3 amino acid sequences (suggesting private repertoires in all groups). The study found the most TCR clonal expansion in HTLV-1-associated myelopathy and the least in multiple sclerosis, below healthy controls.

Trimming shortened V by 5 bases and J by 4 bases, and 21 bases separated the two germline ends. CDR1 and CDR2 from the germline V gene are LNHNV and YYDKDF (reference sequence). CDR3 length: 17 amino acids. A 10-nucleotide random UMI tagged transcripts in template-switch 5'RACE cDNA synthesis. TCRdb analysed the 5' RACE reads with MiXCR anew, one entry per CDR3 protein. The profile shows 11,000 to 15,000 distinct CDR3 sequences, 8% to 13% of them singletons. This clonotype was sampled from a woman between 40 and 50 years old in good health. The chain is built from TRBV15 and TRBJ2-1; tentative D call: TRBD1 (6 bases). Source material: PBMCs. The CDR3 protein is CATSSHRAELGYNEQFF. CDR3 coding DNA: TGTGCCACCAGCTCACACAGGGCGGAACTCGGTTACAATGAGCAGTTCTTC.